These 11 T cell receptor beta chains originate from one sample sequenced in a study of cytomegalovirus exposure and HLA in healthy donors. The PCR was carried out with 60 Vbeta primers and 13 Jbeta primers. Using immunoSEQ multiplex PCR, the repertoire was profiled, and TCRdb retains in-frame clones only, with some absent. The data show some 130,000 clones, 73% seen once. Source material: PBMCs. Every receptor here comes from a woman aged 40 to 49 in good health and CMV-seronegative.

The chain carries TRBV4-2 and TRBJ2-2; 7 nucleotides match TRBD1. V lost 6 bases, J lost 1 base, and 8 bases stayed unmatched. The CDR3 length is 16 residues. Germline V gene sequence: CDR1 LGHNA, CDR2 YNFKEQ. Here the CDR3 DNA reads TGTGCCAGCAGGGAGACCGGGACAGAGAACACCGGGGAGCTGTTTTTT. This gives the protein CASRETGTENTGELFF.

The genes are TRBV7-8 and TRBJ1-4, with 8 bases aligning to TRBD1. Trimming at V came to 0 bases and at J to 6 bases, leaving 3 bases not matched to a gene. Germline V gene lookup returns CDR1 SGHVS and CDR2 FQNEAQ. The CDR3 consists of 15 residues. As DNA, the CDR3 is TGTGCCAGCAGCTTAGCATGGACAGGGTATGAAAAACTGTTTTTT. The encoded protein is CASSLAWTGYEKLFF.

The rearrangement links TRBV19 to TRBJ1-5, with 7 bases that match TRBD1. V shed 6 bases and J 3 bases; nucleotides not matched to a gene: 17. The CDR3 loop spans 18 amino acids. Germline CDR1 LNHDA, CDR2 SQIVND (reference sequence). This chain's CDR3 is CASRRQTGSGGINQPQHF. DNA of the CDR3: TGTGCCAGTAGGCGACAAACAGGGTCAGGGGGGATCAATCAGCCCCAGCATTTT.

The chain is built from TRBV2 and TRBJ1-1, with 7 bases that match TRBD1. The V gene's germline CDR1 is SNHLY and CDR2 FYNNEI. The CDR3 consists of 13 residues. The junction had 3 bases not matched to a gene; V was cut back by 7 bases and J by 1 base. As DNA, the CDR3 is TGTGCCAGCAAAAACAGGGGGAACACTGAAGCTTTCTTT. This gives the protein CASKNRGNTEAFF.

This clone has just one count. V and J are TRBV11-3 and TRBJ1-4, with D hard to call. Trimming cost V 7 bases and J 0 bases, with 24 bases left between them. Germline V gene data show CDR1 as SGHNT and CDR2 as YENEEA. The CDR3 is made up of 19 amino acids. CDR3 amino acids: CASISREWAAPATNEKLFF. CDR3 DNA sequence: TGTGCCAGCATCAGTAGAGAATGGGCAGCCCCTGCAACTAATGAAAAACTGTTTTTT. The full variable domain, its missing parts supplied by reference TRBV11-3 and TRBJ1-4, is EAGVVQSPRYKIIEKKQPVAFWCNPISGHNTLYWYLQNLGQGPELLIRYENEEAVDDSQLPKDRFSAERLKGVDSTLKIQPAELGDSAVYLCASISREWAAPATNEKLFFGSGTQLSVL.

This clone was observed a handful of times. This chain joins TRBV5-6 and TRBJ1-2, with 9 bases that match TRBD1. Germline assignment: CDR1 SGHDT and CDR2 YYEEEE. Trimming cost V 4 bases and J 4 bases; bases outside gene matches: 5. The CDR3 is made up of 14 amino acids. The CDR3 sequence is CASSPGTGTYGYTF. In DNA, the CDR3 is TGTGCCAGCAGCCCCGGGACAGGGACCTATGGCTACACCTTC.

Here the CDR3 reads CASSLVGAGGNQPQHF. CDR3 DNA sequence: TGTGCCAGCAGCTTAGTAGGGGCGGGGGGCAATCAGCCCCAGCATTTT. The chain links TRBV7-2 to TRBJ1-5; maybe TRBD1 (5 bases). The V end was cut by 1 base, the J end by 2 bases, with 12 bases between. The CDR3 consists of 16 residues. From germline, CDR1 is SGHTA and CDR2 FQGNSA.

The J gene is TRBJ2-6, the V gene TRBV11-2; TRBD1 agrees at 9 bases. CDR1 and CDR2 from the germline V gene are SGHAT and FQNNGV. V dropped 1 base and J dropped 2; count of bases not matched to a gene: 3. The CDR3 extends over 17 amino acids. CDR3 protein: CASSLGTGATGANVLTF. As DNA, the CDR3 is TGTGCCAGCAGCTTAGGGACAGGGGCCACTGGGGCCAACGTCCTGACTTTC.

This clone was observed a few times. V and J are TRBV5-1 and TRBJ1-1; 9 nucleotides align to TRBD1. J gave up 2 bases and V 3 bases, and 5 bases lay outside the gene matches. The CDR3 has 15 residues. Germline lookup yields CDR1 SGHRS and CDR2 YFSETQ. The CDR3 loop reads CASSWGDRDNTEAFF. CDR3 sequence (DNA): TGCGCCAGCAGCTGGGGGGACAGGGATAACACTGAAGCTTTCTTT.

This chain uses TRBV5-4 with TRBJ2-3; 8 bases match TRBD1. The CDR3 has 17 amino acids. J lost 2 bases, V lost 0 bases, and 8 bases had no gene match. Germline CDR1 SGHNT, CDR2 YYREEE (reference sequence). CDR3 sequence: CASSLADREVTTDTQYF. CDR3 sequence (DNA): TGTGCCAGCAGCTTGGCGGACAGGGAGGTAACCACAGATACGCAGTATTTT.

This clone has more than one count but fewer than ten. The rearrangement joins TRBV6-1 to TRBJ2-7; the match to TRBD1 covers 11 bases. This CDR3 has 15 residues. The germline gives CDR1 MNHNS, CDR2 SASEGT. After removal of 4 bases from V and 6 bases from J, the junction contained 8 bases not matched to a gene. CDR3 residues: CASSVMGQGGLEQYV. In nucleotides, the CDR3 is TGTGCCAGCAGTGTTATGGGACAGGGGGGGCTCGAGCAGTACGTC.